The source of this T cell receptor (beta chain) is a study of T cell repertoires in cytomegalovirus infection. Study at large: Evidence of both CMV infection and a matching HLA type came from public TCR beta signatures.

This clonotype was detected a few times. No antigen is known for it. The junction and the germline gene differ at one end; a read error may be behind it. TCRdb reprocessed the reads with MiXCR, giving one entry per CDR3 protein. This table has 250,000 to 300,000 distinct CDR3 sequences, roughly an eighth appearing once. The V gene's germline CDR1 is LNHDA and CDR2 SQIVND (reference sequence). The CDR3 covers 14 residues. Points from the study as a whole: Carriage of CMV together with the relevant HLA was identifiable through cumulative public TCR beta family frequency. In two of eight donors, the top clonotype was HLA-C-restricted CMV-specific.

The sequenced sample was PBMCs. This receptor was identified in a human donor in good health (CMV status not recorded). Some clones in this sample may be carry-over from other donors' samples. This chain links TRBV19 with TRBJ1-1; TRBD1 matches at 7 bases. CDR3 amino acids: CASSSGVGQAEVFF. CDR3 DNA: TGTGCCAGTAGTTCGGGGGTCGGACAGGCCGAAGTTTTCTTT.